These T cell receptor beta chains were read from a single sample in a study of shared clonotypes between healthy human individuals. Some clones are missing from TCRdb's copy, which holds only in-frame ones; the method was immunoSEQ multiplex PCR. Of some 2,400,000 clones in the sample, around 95% were seen once. Input material: naive CD4+ T cells sorted from blood. Source of these receptors: a man aged 18-30 years in good health. The CDR3 runs from the conserved cysteine through the conserved F or W. Size is omitted from some rows. Given values are once, few, many or a class for expanded clones.

>15|once|TRBJ2-3|TRBV10-1
CASSDSTLVADTQYF
>13|NA|TRBJ2-5|TRBV10-1
CASSEAGVETQYF
>14|NA|TRBJ2-2|TRBV7-2
CASSSKRYTGELFF
>14|NA|TRBJ2-3|TRBV5-5
CASSLNSMADTQYF
>14|NA|TRBJ1-5|TRBV6-1
CASSVQGGNQPQHF
>16|NA|TRBJ2-3|TRBV5-1
CASSWGQGAVTDTQYF
>14|NA|TRBJ2-3|TRBV5-1
CASSRRTSTDTQYF
>14|NA|TRBJ1-1|TRBV11-2
CASRGQGFGTEAFF
>13|NA|TRBJ2-3|TRBV28
CASSLFQTDTQYF
>16|NA|TRBJ1-4|TRBV25-1
CASSEPGGATNEKLFF
>12|NA|TRBJ1-2|TRBV29-1
CSGDTGGVGYTF
>14|NA|TRBJ1-4|TRBV2
CASRETGLGEKLFF
>12|NA|TRBJ2-7|TRBV30
CAWSNGGSEQYF
>16|NA|TRBJ2-3|TRBV7-9
CASSLAGTTSTDTQYF
>15|NA|TRBJ2-7|TRBV11-3
CASSLEREGPHEQYF
>13|once|TRBJ1-4|TRBV5-1
CASSLENFEKLFF
>13|NA|NA|TRBV10-3
CAISRDRFYEQYF
>15|NA|TRBJ2-1|TRBV7-9
CASSLTGTLYNEQFF
>14|NA|TRBJ2-7|TRBV27
CASSVREGLSEQYF
>16|NA|TRBJ1-5|TRBV15
CATSRDIRQDNQPQHF
>16|NA|TRBJ2-6|TRBV11-2
CASSPMGGLGANVLTF
>15|NA|TRBJ1-5|TRBV19
CASSIWGQGNQPQHF
>15|NA|TRBJ2-7|TRBV30
CAWSIFPGNSYEQYF
>16|NA|TRBJ1-4|TRBV6-5
CASSYSGQPTNEKLFF
>13|NA|TRBJ1-2|TRBV10-3
CAINTGGDYGYTF
>16|NA|TRBJ1-3|TRBV7-6
CASSQGTASSGNTIYF
>15|NA|TRBJ2-5|TRBV2
CASKRYDQKQETQYF
>14|NA|TRBJ1-6|TRBV6-1
CASGQSSYNSPLHF
>14|NA|TRBJ1-5|TRBV2
CASSEAVGNQPQHF
>16|NA|TRBJ2-2|TRBV28
CASSSGQGGLTGELFF
>15|NA|TRBJ1-1|TRBV7-2
CASSLRSWGNTEAFF
>14|NA|TRBJ2-7|TRBV5-4
CASSPGPSSYEQYF
>22|NA|TRBJ1-1|TRBV12-5
CASGALRGLSTSPLNLDTEAFF
>14|NA|TRBJ1-1|TRBV7-2
CASSGLQGASEAFF
>16|NA|TRBJ2-2|TRBV19
CASSRELAGGPGELFF
>13|NA|TRBJ1-2|TRBV10-3
CAISDGALGGYTF
>14|NA|TRBJ1-4|TRBV10-1
CASRKDREGEKLFF
>14|NA|TRBJ2-7|TRBV4-3
CASSQDPGRGEQYF
>13|NA|TRBJ1-4|TRBV30
CASTQGAAEKLFF
>15|NA|TRBJ2-7|TRBV7-2
CASSPGLAGAYEQYF
>17|NA|TRBJ2-1|TRBV9
CASSVSSGREPYNEQFF
>14|NA|TRBJ1-1|TRBV7-3
CASSLRPGGTEAFF
>14|NA|TRBJ1-4|TRBV2
CASAGQLANEKLFF
>12|NA|TRBJ2-1|TRBV7-3
CASSSQGHEQFF
>15|NA|TRBJ2-5|TRBV5-6
CASSQLAGGRQTQYF
>14|NA|TRBJ2-7|TRBV13
CASSFRQGSYEQYF
>14|NA|TRBJ2-5|TRBV5-6
CASSFEKGVGAQYF
>15|NA|TRBJ2-1|TRBV2
CAIPYSASGPNEQFF
>14|NA|TRBJ2-7|TRBV5-1
CASSHDRDTYEQYF
>14|NA|NA|TRBV28
CAVRAGGSSYEQYF
>13|NA|TRBJ1-2|TRBV18
CASSPGPGVGYTF
>15|once|TRBJ1-2|TRBV25-1
CASSDSSRANYGYTF
>16|NA|TRBJ1-5|TRBV30
CAWSVRQGISNQPQHF
>15|NA|TRBJ2-1|TRBV5-1
CASSLVRSSYNEQFF
>14|NA|TRBJ2-2|TRBV2
CASSRFGDLIVLFF